This T cell receptor (beta chain) was documented in a study of T-cell reconstitution after alpha-beta-depleted transplantation in children (dated by TCRdb to 2016 to 2017). The study in broad terms: Using TCR repertoire profiling, the study followed T-cell immune reconstitution in a quantitative way in children after TCRalphabeta/CD19-depleted allogeneic hematopoietic cell transplantation.

To prepare the library, PCR was applied. The reads were generated on an Illumina HiSeq 2500. TCR library preparation used molecular barcoding, with unique molecular identifiers applied to normalize quantification of the TCRbeta repertoire. TCRdb's own reprocessing of the public reads used fastp at Q25 and MiXCR and kept productive beta chains. One record per CDR3 amino acid sequence lists the most common genes and DNA. Recorded for this sample are nearly 400,000 distinct CDR3 sequences; 20% of them occurred a single time. The top ten constitute 3.8% of the sample. The CDR3 has 18 amino acids, counting the end cysteine and phenylalanine. The only DNA kept is the CDR3, 54 bases in frame from the first base. As encoded in the germline V gene, CDR1 is SGDLS while CDR2 is YYNGEE. Trimming leaves V shorter by 4 bases and J shorter by 1 base, with the junction holding 14 bases beyond the gene matches. Points on this clonotype: The target of this receptor is not known. No per-base quality is available; no much larger clone lies one base away.

The rearrangement joined TRBV9 to TRBJ2-5, and 9 junctional nucleotides match TRBD1. The sample in question was PBMCs from the stem cell graft donor, obtained from the stem cell graft. This clonotype was obtained from a human donor who donated a stem cell graft to a child with acute myeloid leukemia. The DNA sequence is TGTGCCAGCAGCCGCCGGGATGGGGACAGGGACTTCCAAGAGACCCAGTACTTC. Its product reads: CASSRRDGDRDFQETQYF.